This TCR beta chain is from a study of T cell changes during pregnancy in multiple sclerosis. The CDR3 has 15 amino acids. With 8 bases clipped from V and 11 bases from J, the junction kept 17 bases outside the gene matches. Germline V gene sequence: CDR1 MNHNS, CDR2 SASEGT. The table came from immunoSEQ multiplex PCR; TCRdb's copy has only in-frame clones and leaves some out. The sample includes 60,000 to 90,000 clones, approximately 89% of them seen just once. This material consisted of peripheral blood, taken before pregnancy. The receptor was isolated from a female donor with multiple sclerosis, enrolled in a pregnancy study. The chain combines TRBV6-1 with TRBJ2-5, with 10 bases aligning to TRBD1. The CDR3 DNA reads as TGTGCCAGCGGCCAAACCGGGACAGGGGCGCTGGAGCAGTACTTC. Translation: CASGQTGTGALEQYF.